The clone carrying this T cell receptor (beta chain) was recorded at least ten times. Attachment of unique molecular identifiers to individual cDNA molecules was performed. TCRdb ran MiXCR on the 5' RACE reads and lists one entry per CDR3 protein. The sample shows roughly 100,000 distinct CDR3 sequences, 10% to 15% of them seen only once. The data derive from a study of early T cells in non-severe SARS-CoV-2 infection. Germline CDR1 reads MDHEN; CDR2 reads SYDVKM. CDR3 size: 15 residues. With V trimmed by 3 bases and J by 0 bases, 5 bases remained unmatched. The V gene is TRBV28, the J gene TRBJ2-7; 7 bases match TRBD2. The sequenced material came from whole blood. The clonotype was recovered from an adult who was a healthcare worker with PCR-confirmed SARS-CoV-2 infection or an uninfected control (not recorded which). The CDR3 nucleotides are TGTGCCAGCAGTTTTTTATCGGGGGGCTCCTACGAGCAGTACTTC. This gives the protein CASSFLSGGSYEQYF.